One sample yielded the 8 T cell receptor beta chains listed below, sequenced in a study of metastatic and nonmetastatic thyroid tumors (dated by TCRdb to 2019 to 2021). Receptor libraries were prepared by PCR. Data came from an Illumina HiSeq 4000. The public reads were reanalyzed by TCRdb: fastp trimming at Q25, MiXCR alignment, in-frame beta chains only. Present in this sample are about 4,000 clones, roughly a third of which were seen just once. The ten largest clones capture less than 60% of the sample. No patient had received any treatment before thyroid surgery. Input material: adjacent normal tissue. These TCRs come from a male donor with papillary thyroid cancer or a benign thyroid nodule (not recorded which). Some clones in this sample may be carry-over from other donors' samples.

This clone was counted at least ten times. The genes are TRBV27 and TRBJ1-1; a possible D gene is TRBD1 (6 bases). Germline CDR1 MNHEY, CDR2 SMNVEV (reference sequence). With 4 bases removed from V and 4 bases from J, the gap between germline ends came to 19 bases. There are 16 residues in the CDR3. The CDR3 DNA is TGTGCCAGCAGTTCTTCAGGGGTCCCTACGGGCACTGAAGCTTTCTTT. Its protein is CASSSSGVPTGTEAFF.

In its sample, this clone is medium-sized. V and J are TRBV30 and TRBJ2-3; 7 bases align to TRBD1. V shed 3 bases, J shed 2 bases, and the junction held 8 bases outside the gene matches. The CDR3 is made up of 15 amino acids. Looked up from germline, CDR1 is GTSNPN and CDR2 is SVGIG (reference sequence). As DNA, the CDR3 is TGTGCCTGGAGCCTAGGGGGCAGAAACACAGATACGCAGTATTTT. Protein sequence: CAWSLGGRNTDTQYF.

V is TRBV13 and J is TRBJ2-2; 10 nucleotides match TRBD2. Trimming at V came to 4 bases and at J to 7 bases, leaving 3 bases not matched to a gene. Germline V lookup: CDR1 PRHDT, CDR2 FYEKMQ (reference sequence). The CDR3 loop spans 14 amino acids. The CDR3 coding sequence is TGTGCCAGCAGCTCAGCGGGGGGGCTCGGGGAGCTGTTTTTT. Translation: CASSSAGGLGELFF.

The chain has TRBV20-1 and TRBJ2-7; tentative D call: TRBD2 (5 bases). CDR1 and CDR2 from the germline V gene are DFQATT and SNEGSKA (reference sequence). The CDR3 is 13 amino acids. V was shortened by 8 bases and J by 0 bases, with 14 bases between the two germline ends. CDR3 sequence (DNA): TGCAGTCCCAGGTCGGGGTACTCCTACGAGCAGTACTTC. Translating gives CSPRSGYSYEQYF.

J is TRBJ2-3 and V is TRBV18; 8 nucleotides line up with TRBD1. CDR1 KGHSH and CDR2 LQKENI come from the germline V gene. The trim removed 4 bases at V and 1 base at J, leaving 7 bases unmatched. The CDR3 runs to 16 residues. CDR3 in DNA: TGTGCCAGCTCACTGGACAGGGCTCCTCGCACAGATACGCAGTATTTT. It is translated as CASSLDRAPRTDTQYF.

This chain joins TRBV9 and TRBJ1-2; 8 bases align to TRBD1. The CDR3 spans 16 residues. The V segment lost 3 bases and the J segment 6 bases; nucleotides outside the gene matches: 13. Per the germline V gene, CDR1 is SGDLS and CDR2 is YYNGEE. The CDR3 protein is CASSAAPSQGADGYTF. The CDR3, as DNA: TGTGCCAGCAGCGCAGCCCCATCGCAGGGGGCAGATGGCTACACCTTC.

A few counts support this clone. The gene calls are TRBV6-1 and TRBJ2-7; D could derive from TRBD1 or TRBD2 (6 bases each). The CDR3 consists of 14 residues. V was cut by 2 bases and J by 6 bases, with 14 bases left in between. CDR1 and CDR2 from the germline V gene are MNHNS and SASEGT. The CDR3 DNA is TGTGCCAGCAGTGAATGGGGGGCGCGTCTCGAGCAGTACTTC. It codes for CASSEWGARLEQYF.

The chain combines TRBV3-1 with TRBJ1-2, with 7 bases lining up with TRBD1. CDR1 and CDR2 from the germline V gene are LGHDT and YNNKEL (reference sequence). The CDR3 consists of 13 residues. Losses at the gene ends were 1 base for V and 7 bases for J; bases not matched to a gene: 3. Here the CDR3 reads CASSQVGGSGYTF. In nucleotides, the CDR3 is TGTGCCAGCAGCCAAGTAGGGGGCAGTGGCTACACCTTC.